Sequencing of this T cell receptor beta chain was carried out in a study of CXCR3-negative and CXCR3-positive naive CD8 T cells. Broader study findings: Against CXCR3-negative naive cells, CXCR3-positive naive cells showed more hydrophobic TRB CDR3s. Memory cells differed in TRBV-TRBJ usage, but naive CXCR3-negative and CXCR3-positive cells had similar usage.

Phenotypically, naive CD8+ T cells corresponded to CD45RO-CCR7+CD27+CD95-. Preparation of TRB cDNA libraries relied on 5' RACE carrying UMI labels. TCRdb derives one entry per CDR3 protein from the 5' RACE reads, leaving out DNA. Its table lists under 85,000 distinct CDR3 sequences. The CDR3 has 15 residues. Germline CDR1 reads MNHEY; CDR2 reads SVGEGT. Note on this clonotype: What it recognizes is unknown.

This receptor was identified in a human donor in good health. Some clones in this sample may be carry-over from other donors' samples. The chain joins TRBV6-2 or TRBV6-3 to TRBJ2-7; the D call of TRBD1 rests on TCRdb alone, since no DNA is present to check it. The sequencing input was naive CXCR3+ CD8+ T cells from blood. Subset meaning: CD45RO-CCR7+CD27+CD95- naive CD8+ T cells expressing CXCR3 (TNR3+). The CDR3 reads CASSSLGQGPNEQYF.